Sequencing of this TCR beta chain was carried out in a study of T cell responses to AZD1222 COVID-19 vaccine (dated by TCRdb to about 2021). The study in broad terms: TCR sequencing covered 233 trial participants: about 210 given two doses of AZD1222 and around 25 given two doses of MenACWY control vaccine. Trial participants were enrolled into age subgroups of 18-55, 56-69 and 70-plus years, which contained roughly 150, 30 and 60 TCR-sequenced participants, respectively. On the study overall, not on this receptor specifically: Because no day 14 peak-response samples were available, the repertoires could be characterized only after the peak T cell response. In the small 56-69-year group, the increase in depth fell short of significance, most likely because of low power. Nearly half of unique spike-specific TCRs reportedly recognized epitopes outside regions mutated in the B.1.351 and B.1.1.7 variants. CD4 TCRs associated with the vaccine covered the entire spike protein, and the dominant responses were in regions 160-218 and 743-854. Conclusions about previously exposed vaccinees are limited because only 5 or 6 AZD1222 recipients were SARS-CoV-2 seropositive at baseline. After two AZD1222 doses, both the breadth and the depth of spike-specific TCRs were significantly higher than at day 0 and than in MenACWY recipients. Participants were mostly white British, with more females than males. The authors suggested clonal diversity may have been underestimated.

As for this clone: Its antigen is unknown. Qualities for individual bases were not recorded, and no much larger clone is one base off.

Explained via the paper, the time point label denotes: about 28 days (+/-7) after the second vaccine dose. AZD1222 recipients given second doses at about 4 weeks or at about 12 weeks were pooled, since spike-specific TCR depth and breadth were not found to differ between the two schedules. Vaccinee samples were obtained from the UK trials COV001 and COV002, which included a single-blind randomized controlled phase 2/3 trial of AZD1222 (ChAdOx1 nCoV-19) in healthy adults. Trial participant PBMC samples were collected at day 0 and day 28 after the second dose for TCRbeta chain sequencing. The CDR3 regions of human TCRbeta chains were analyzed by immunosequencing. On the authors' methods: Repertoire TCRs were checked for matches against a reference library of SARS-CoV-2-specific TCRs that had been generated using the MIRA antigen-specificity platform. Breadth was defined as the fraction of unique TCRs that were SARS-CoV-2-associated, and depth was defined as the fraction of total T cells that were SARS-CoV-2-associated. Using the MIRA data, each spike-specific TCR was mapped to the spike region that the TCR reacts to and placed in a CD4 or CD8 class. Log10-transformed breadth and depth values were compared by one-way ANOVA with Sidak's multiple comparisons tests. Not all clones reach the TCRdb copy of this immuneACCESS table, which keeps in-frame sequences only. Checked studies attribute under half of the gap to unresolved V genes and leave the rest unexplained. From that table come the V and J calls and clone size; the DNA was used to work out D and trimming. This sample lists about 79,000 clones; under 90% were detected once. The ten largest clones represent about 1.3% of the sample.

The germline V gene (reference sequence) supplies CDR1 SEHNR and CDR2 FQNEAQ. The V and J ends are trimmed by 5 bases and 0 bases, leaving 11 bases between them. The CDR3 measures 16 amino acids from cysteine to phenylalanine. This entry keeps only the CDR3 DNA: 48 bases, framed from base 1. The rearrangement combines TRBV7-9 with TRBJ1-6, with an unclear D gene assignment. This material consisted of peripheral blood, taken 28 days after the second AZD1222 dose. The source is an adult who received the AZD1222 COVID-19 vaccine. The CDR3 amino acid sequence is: CASSPHTGSYNSPLHF. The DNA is TGTGCCAGCAGCCCGCATACGGGCTCCTATAATTCACCCCTCCACTTT.